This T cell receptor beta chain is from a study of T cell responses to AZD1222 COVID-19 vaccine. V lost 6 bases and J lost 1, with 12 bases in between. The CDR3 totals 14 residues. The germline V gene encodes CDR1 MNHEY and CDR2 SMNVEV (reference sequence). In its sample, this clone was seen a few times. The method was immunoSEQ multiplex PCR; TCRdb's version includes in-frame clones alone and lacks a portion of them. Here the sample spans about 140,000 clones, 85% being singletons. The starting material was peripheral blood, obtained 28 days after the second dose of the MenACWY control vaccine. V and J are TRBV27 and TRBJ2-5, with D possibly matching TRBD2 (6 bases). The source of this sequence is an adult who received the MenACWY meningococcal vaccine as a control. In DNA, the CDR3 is TGTGCCAGCAGACGCCCCGGGGGCCAAGAGACCCAGTACTTC. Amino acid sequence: CASRRPGGQETQYF.